This T cell receptor beta chain is drawn from a study of T cell responses to AZD1222 COVID-19 vaccine. General study findings and limits: White British donors predominated, females outnumbered males, and clonal diversity was possibly underestimated. Compared with day 0, the breadth and depth of the Spike-specific TCR repertoire rose significantly after two doses of AZD1222.

Remarks on this clone: The antigen remains unidentified.

Here immunoSEQ multiplex PCR was the method, and the copy in TCRdb shows in-frame clones only, minus some. The sample consists of 150,000 to 200,000 clones, nearly 95% of them appearing once. CDR3 length equals 15 residues. V dropped 4 bases and J dropped 6 bases, with 15 bases sitting between them. Germline V gene lookup returns CDR1 SGHTA and CDR2 FQGTGA. Sample: peripheral blood, taken 28 days after the second AZD1222 dose. This receptor was obtained from an adult who received the AZD1222 COVID-19 vaccine. V and J are TRBV7-3 and TRBJ2-2, with no clear D. CDR3 in amino acids: CASSSDRNGPGELFF. Here the CDR3 DNA reads TGTGCCAGCAGCTCCGATAGGAATGGGCCCGGGGAGCTGTTTTTT.